The present T cell receptor (beta chain) was sequenced within a study of cytomegalovirus exposure and HLA in healthy donors. It was with 60 Vbeta and 13 Jbeta primers that the PCR ran. Only in-frame clones appear in the TCRdb table, and some are missing; sequencing was by immunoSEQ multiplex PCR. The sample shows 150,000 to 200,000 clones, over 75% of them seen only once. Study-wide results and caveats: Earlier analysis found most TCR beta V segments productive about 87% or about 30% of the time.

In germline, CDR1 is MRHNA, CDR2 SNTAGT. V lost 0 bases, J lost 6 bases, and 0 bases stayed unmatched. This CDR3 is 15 amino acids long. This clone was counted many times. What it binds is unknown. The TCR originated in a woman between 45 and 60 years old in good health and CMV-seropositive. Sample: PBMCs. The chain is built from TRBV6-4 and TRBJ2-1; 12 bases align to TRBD2. The DNA of the CDR3 is TGTGCCAGCAGTGACTCGACTAGCGGGAGCAATGAGCAGTTCTTC. It translates to CASSDSTSGSNEQFF.